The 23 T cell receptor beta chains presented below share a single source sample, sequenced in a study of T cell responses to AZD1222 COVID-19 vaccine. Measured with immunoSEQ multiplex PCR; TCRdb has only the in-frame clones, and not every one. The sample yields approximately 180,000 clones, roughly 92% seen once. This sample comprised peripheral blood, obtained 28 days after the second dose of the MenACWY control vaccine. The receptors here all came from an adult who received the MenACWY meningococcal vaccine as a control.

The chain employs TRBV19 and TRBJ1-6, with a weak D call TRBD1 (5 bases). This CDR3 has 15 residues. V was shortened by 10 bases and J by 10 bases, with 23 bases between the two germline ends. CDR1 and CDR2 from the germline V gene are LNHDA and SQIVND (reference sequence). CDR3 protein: CATRLGAGKDSPLHF. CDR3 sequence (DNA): TGTGCCACCCGACTAGGGGCGGGGAAGGACTCACCCCTCCACTTT.

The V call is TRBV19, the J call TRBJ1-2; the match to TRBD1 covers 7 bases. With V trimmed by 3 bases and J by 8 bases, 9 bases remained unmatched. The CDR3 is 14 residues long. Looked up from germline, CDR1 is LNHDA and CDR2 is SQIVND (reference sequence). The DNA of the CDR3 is TGTGCCAGTAGTATTTCAGACAGGGCGACAGGCTACACCTTC. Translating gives CASSISDRATGYTF.

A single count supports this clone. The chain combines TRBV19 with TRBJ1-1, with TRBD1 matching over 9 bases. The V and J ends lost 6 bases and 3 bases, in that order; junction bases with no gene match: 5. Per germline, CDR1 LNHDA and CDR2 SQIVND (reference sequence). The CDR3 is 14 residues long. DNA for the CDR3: TGTGCCAGTAGGCCGACAGGGGGGTACACTGAAGCTTTCTTT. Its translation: CASRPTGGYTEAFF.

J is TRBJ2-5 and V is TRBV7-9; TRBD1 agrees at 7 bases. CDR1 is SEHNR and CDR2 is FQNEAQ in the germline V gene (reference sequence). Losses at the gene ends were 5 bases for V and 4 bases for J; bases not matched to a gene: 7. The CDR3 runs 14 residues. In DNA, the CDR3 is TGTGCCAGCAGCCGCCGGACAGGAGGAGAGACCCAGTACTTC. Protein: CASSRRTGGETQYF.

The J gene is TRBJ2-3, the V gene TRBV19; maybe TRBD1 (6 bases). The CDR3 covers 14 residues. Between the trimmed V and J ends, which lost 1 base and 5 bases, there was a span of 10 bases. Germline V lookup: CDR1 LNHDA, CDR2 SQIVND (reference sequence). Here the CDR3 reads CASSIGQARDTQYF. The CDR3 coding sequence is TGTGCCAGTAGTATAGGACAGGCCAGAGATACGCAGTATTTT.

CDR3 DNA sequence: TGTGCCAGTAGTATTCCCCAGGGGCATGGCTACACCTTC. Its translation: CASSIPQGHGYTF. The V call is TRBV19, the J call TRBJ1-2; perhaps TRBD1 as D (6 bases). CDR1 is LNHDA and CDR2 is SQIVND in the germline V gene (reference sequence). Trimming shortened V by 3 bases and J by 6 bases, and 11 bases separated the two germline ends. The CDR3 contains 13 residues.

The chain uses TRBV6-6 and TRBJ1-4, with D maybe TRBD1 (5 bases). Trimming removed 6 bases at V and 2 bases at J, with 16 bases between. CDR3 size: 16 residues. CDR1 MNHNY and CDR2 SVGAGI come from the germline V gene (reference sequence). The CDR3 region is CASSQHSGLTNEKLFF. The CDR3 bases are TGTGCCAGCAGCCAACACTCGGGACTGACTAATGAAAAACTGTTTTTT.

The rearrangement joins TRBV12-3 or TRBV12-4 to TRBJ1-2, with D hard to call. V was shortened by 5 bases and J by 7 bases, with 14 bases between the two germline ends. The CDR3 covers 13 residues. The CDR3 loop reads CASSAPPGTGYTF. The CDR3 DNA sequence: TGTGCCAGCAGTGCCCCCCCGGGCACTGGCTACACCTTC.

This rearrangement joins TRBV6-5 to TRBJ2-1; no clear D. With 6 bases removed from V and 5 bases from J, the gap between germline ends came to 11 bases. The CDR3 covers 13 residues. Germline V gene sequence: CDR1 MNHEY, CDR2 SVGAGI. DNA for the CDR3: TGTGCCAGCAGCCGCGCCTGGGACAATGAGCAGTTCTTC. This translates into CASSRAWDNEQFF.

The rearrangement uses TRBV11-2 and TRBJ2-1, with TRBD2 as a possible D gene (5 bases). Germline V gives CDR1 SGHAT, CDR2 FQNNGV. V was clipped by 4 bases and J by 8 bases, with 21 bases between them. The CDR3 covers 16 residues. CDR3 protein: CASSSGKGVHRDEQFF. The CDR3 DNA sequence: TGTGCCAGCAGCTCAGGAAAGGGAGTTCATCGGGATGAGCAGTTCTTC.

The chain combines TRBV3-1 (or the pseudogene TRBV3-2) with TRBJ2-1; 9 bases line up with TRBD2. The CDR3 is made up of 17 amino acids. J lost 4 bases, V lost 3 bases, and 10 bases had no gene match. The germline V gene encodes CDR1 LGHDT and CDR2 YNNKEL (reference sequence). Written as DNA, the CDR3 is TGTGCCAGCAGCCAGCGAGGACTAGCGAGACCATACAATGAGCAGTTCTTC. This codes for CASSQRGLARPYNEQFF.

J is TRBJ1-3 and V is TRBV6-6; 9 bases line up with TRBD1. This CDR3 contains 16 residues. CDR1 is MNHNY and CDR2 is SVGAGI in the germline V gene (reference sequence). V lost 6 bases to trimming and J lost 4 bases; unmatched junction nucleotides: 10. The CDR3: CASSLAQGAKGNTIYF. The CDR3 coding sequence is TGTGCCAGCAGCCTCGCACAGGGGGCAAAAGGAAACACCATATATTTT.

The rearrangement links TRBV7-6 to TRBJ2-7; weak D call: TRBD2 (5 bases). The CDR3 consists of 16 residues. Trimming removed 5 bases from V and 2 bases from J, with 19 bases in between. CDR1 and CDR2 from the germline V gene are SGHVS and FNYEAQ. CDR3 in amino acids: CASSTLPLRAAYEQYF. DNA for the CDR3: TGTGCCAGCAGCACCCTACCCCTGCGGGCGGCCTACGAGCAGTACTTC.

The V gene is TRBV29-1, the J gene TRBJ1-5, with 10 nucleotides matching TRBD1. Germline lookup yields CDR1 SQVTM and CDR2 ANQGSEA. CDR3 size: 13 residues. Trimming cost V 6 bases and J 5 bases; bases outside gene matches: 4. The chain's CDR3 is CSVRTGGDQPQHF. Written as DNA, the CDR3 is TGCAGCGTACGGACAGGGGGGGATCAGCCCCAGCATTTT. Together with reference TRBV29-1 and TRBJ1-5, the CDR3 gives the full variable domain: SAVISQKPSRDICQRGTSLTIQCQVDSQVTMMFWYRQQPGQSLTLIATANQGSEATYESGFVIDKFPISRPNLTFSTLTVSNMSPEDSSIYLCSVRTGGDQPQHFGDGTRLSIL.

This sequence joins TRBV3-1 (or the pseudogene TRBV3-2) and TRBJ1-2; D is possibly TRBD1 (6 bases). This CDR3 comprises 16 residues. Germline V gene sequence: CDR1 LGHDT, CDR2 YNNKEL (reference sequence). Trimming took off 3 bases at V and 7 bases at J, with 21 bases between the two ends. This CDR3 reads CASSQSLQGILGGYTF. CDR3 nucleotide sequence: TGTGCCAGCAGCCAGAGCCTACAGGGAATCTTGGGTGGCTACACCTTC.

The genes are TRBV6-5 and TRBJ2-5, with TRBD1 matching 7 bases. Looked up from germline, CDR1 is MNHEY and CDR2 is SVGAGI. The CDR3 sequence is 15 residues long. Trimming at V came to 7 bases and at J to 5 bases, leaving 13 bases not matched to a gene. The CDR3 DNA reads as TGTGCCAGCACCACACTGACAGGGCCTGTGGAGACCCAGTACTTC. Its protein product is CASTTLTGPVETQYF.

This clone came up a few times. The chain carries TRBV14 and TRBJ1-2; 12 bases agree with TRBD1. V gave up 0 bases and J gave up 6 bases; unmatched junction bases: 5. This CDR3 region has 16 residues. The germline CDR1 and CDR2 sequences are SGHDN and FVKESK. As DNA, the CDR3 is TGTGCCAGCAGCCAAGAGGGACAGGGGGCCCGCCATGGCTACACCTTC. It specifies CASSQEGQGARHGYTF.

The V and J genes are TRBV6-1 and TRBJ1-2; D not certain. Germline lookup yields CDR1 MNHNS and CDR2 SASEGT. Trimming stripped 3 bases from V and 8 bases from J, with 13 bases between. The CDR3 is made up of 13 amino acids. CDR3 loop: CASSDPGHGGYTF. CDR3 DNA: TGTGCCAGCAGTGACCCGGGCCACGGAGGCTACACCTTC.

In nucleotides, the CDR3 is TGTGCCAGCAGGACCGGGGGATGGGCTAGCGGAACCCGAGGTAACTACGAGCAGTACTTC. Amino acids: CASRTGGWASGTRGNYEQYF. The chain has TRBV2 and TRBJ2-7, with TRBD2 matching over 7 bases. Losses at the gene ends were 6 bases for V and 3 bases for J; bases not matched to a gene: 26. This CDR3 spans 20 amino acids. Per germline, CDR1 SNHLY and CDR2 FYNNEI.

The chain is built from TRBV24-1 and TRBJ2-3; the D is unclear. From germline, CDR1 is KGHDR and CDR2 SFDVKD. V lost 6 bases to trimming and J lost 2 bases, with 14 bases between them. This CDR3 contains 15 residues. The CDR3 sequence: CATSNGVGFTDTQYF. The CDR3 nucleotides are TGTGCCACCAGTAATGGGGTAGGCTTCACAGATACGCAGTATTTT.

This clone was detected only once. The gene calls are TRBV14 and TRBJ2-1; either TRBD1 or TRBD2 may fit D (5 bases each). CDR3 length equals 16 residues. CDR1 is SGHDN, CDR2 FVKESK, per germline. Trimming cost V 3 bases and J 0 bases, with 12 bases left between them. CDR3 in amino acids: CASSHWGRLSYNEQFF. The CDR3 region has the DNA TGTGCCAGCAGCCACTGGGGGAGACTCTCCTACAATGAGCAGTTCTTC.

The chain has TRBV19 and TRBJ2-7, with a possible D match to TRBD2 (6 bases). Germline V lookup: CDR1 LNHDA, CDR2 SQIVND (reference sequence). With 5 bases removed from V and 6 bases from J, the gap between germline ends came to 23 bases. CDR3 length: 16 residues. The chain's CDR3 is CASSGPWTTYPGEQYF. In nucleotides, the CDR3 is TGTGCCAGTAGTGGTCCCTGGACTACCTATCCGGGCGAGCAGTACTTC.

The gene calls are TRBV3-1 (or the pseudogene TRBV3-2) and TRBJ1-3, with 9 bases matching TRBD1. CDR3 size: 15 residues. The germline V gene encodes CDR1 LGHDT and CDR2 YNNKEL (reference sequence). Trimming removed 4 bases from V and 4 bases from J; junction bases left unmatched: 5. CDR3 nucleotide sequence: TGTGCCAGCAGCCGCCGGACAGGGGCGGGAAACACCATATATTTT. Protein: CASSRRTGAGNTIYF.